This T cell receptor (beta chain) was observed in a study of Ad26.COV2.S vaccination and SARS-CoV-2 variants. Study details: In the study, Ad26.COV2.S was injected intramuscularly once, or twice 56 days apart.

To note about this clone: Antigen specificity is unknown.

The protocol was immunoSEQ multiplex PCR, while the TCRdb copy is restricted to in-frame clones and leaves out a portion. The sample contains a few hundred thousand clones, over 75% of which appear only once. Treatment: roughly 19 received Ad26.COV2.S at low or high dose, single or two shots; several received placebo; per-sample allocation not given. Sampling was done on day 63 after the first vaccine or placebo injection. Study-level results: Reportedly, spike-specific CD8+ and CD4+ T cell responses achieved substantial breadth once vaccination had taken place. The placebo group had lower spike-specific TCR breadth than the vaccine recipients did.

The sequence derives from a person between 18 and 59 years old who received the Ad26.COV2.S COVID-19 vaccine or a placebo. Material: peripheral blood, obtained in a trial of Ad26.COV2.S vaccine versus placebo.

The CDR3 nucleotides are TGTGCCAGCAGCCCCTCTCCGGGTCGGACTGAAGCTTTCTTT. Its translation is CASSPSPGRTEAFF. V usage is TRBV9 and J usage is TRBJ1-1; D gene unclear. There are 14 residues in the CDR3. CDR1 is SGDLS and CDR2 is YYNGEE in the germline V gene. Deletions cut 4 bases from V and 5 bases from J, with 15 bases between.